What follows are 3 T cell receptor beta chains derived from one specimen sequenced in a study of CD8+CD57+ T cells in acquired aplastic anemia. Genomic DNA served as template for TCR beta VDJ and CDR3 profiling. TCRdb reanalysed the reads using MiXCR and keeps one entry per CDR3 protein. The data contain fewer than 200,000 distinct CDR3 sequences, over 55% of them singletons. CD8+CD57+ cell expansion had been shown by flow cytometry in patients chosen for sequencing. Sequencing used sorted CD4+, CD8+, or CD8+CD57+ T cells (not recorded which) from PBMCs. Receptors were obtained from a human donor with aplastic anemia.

This chain's CDR3 is CAIRTSGGITDTQYF. The CDR3 DNA sequence: TGTGCCATCAGGACTAGCGGGGGTATCACAGATACGCAGTATTTT. The gene calls are TRBV10-3 and TRBJ2-3; TRBD2 agrees at 12 bases. Germline V gives CDR1 ENHRY, CDR2 SYGVKD. The V gene end was trimmed by 6 bases and the J gene end by 2 bases; junction bases not matched to a gene: 3. The CDR3 sequence is 15 residues long.

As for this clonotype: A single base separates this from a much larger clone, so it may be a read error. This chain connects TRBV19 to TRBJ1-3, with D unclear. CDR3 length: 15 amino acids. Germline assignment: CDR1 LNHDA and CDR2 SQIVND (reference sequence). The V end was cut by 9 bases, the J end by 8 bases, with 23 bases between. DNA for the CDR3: TGTGCCAGCAGTCCCTGGGCCGCTTCAGGAGACACCATATATTTT. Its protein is CASSPWAASGDTIYF.

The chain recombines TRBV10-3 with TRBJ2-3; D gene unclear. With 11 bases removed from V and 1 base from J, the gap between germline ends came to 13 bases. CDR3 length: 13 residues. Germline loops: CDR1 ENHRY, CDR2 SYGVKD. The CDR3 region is CASRPAGTDTQYF. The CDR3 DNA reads TGTGCCTCCAGGCCGGCCGGCACAGATACGCAGTATTTT.